The rows below give T cell receptor beta chains drawn from one sample of a study of cytomegalovirus exposure and HLA in healthy donors. The protocol was immunoSEQ multiplex PCR, while the TCRdb copy is restricted to in-frame clones and leaves out a portion. The profile covers 100,000 to 150,000 clones, with 80% appearing a single time and about 8.9% taken by the ten largest. Material for sequencing was PBMCs. These receptors were obtained from a young man in good health and CMV-seropositive. Both conserved end residues are part of each CDR3. Each record gives: J gene, V gene, clone size, D gene, CDR3 DNA, CDR3 protein. The D gene is left open where the match is weak. Expanded clones get a size class; other rows say once, few or many, or leave the size out.

j_call: TRBJ2-3
v_call: TRBV5-1
clone_size: -
d_call: TRBD2
cdr3_nt: TGCGCCAGCAGCTTGGCCGGCGGGGGAGACACAGATACGCAGTATTTT
cdr3_aa: CASSLAGGGDTDTQYF

j_call: TRBJ2-3
v_call: TRBV9
clone_size: once
d_call: TRBD2
cdr3_nt: TGTGCCAGCAGCGACCCGGGACTAGAGAGCACAGATACGCAGTATTTT
cdr3_aa: CASSDPGLESTDTQYF

j_call: TRBJ2-7
v_call: TRBV5-1
clone_size: -
d_call: -
cdr3_nt: TGCGCCAGCAGCGGAGGATTCGCCCACGAGCAGTACTTC
cdr3_aa: CASSGGFAHEQYF

j_call: TRBJ1-2
v_call: TRBV4-2
clone_size: -
d_call: -
cdr3_nt: TGTGCCAGCAGCCCCACGGGGGGTCGTGATGGCTACACCTTC
cdr3_aa: CASSPTGGRDGYTF

j_call: TRBJ1-1
v_call: TRBV28
clone_size: once
d_call: -
cdr3_nt: TGTGCCAGCAGTTTAATACTACATTCGGGAGGTGGCACTGAAGCTTTCTTT
cdr3_aa: CASSLILHSGGGTEAFF

j_call: TRBJ1-4
v_call: TRBV18
clone_size: once
d_call: -
cdr3_nt: TGTGCCAGCTCACCAACCAGGGGCCGAAATGAAAAACTGTTTTTT
cdr3_aa: CASSPTRGRNEKLFF

j_call: TRBJ2-2
v_call: TRBV10-3
clone_size: once
d_call: TRBD2
cdr3_nt: TGTGCCGGCAGTAGCGGGGGGGCGACTTCCACCGGGGAGCTGTTTTTT
cdr3_aa: CAGSSGGATSTGELFF

j_call: TRBJ2-3
v_call: TRBV6-6
clone_size: -
d_call: TRBD1
cdr3_nt: TGTGCCAGCAGTTACTCGGGGACAGGGTATGGGGATACGCAGTATTTT
cdr3_aa: CASSYSGTGYGDTQYF

j_call: TRBJ1-1
v_call: TRBV30
clone_size: -
d_call: -
cdr3_nt: TGTGCCTGGAGTGTACTTTACGAAGCTTTCTTT
cdr3_aa: CAWSVLYEAFF

j_call: TRBJ2-1
v_call: TRBV9
clone_size: -
d_call: TRBD2
cdr3_nt: TGTGCCAGCAGCGCACCGGCTAGCGGGGGGCTTTCGTACAATGAGCAGTTCTTC
cdr3_aa: CASSAPASGGLSYNEQFF

j_call: TRBJ1-2
v_call: TRBV9
clone_size: -
d_call: -
cdr3_nt: TGTGCCAGCAGCGTAGGATCAGGGTCTGGTGGCTACACCTTC
cdr3_aa: CASSVGSGSGGYTF

j_call: TRBJ2-3
v_call: TRBV7-7
clone_size: once
d_call: -
cdr3_nt: TGTGCCAGCAGCTTTCGGGTTGCAGATACGCAGTATTTT
cdr3_aa: CASSFRVADTQYF

j_call: TRBJ1-5
v_call: TRBV15
clone_size: -
d_call: -
cdr3_nt: TGTGCCACCAGCGGCCTACAGGGCCCGGGGCAGCCCCAGCATTTT
cdr3_aa: CATSGLQGPGQPQHF

j_call: TRBJ2-1
v_call: TRBV7-9
clone_size: -
d_call: -
cdr3_nt: TGTGCCAGCAGCTTAGAGGGACTGTCGAATGAGCAGTTCTTC
cdr3_aa: CASSLEGLSNEQFF

j_call: TRBJ2-7
v_call: TRBV11-2
clone_size: few
d_call: TRBD1
cdr3_nt: TGTGCCAGCAGCTTTAAGGGACAGGGGTCCGGCGAGCAGTACTTC
cdr3_aa: CASSFKGQGSGEQYF

j_call: TRBJ2-1
v_call: TRBV14
clone_size: -
d_call: TRBD1
cdr3_nt: TGTGCCAGCAGCCGAAGGACAGGGGCGAGGGGCTACAATGAGCAGTTCTTC
cdr3_aa: CASSRRTGARGYNEQFF

j_call: TRBJ1-1
v_call: TRBV9
clone_size: -
d_call: TRBD1
cdr3_nt: TGTGCCAGTAAACAGGGGGCGGACACTGAAGCTTTCTTT
cdr3_aa: CASKQGADTEAFF

j_call: TRBJ1-3
v_call: TRBV14
clone_size: -
d_call: TRBD1
cdr3_nt: TGTGCCAGCAGCGCAAACAGGGGTACAGGAAACACCATATATTTT
cdr3_aa: CASSANRGTGNTIYF

j_call: TRBJ2-7
v_call: TRBV2
clone_size: -
d_call: -
cdr3_nt: TGTGCCAGCAGTGCCTACCACTACGAGCAGTACTTC
cdr3_aa: CASSAYHYEQYF

j_call: TRBJ2-3
v_call: TRBV5-1
clone_size: few
d_call: -
cdr3_nt: TGCGCCAGCAGCTTATTTTTAGACGGGGACACAGATACGCAGTATTTT
cdr3_aa: CASSLFLDGDTDTQYF

j_call: TRBJ1-4
v_call: TRBV4-2
clone_size: -
d_call: TRBD1
cdr3_nt: TGTGCCAGCAGCACTCGGACAGGGGAAGGTAGAGAAAAACTGTTTTTT
cdr3_aa: CASSTRTGEGREKLFF

j_call: TRBJ2-3
v_call: TRBV6-1
clone_size: few
d_call: -
cdr3_nt: TGTGCCAGCAGTCGTTTTTCTAGCACAGATACGCAGTATTTT
cdr3_aa: CASSRFSSTDTQYF

j_call: TRBJ1-3
v_call: TRBV21-1
clone_size: -
d_call: -
cdr3_nt: TGTGCCAGCAGCAAAGAGGACAGCTCTGGAAACACCATATATTTT
cdr3_aa: CASSKEDSSGNTIYF